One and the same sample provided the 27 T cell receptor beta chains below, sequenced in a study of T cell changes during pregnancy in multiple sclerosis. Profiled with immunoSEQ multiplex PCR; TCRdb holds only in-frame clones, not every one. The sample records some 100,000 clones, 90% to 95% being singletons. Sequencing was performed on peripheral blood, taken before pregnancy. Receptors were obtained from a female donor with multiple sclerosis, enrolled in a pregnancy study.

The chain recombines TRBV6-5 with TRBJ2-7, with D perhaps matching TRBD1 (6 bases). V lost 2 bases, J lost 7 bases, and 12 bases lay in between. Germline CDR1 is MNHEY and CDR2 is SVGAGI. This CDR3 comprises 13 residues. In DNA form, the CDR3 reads TGTGCCAGCAGTTACGCCTCCACAGGGGAGCAGTACTTC. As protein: CASSYASTGEQYF.

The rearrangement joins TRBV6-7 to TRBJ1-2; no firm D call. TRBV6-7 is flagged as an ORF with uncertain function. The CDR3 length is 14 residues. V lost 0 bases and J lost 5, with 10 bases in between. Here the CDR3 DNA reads TGTGCCAGCAGTTACTCGGGGAGGAGATATGGCTACACCTTC. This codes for CASSYSGRRYGYTF.

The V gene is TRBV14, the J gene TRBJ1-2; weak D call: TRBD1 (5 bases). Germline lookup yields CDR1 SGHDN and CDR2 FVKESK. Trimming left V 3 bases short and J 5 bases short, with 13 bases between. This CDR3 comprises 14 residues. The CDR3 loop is CASSQAGRGYGYTF. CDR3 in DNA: TGTGCCAGCAGCCAGGCAGGGAGGGGTTATGGCTACACCTTC.

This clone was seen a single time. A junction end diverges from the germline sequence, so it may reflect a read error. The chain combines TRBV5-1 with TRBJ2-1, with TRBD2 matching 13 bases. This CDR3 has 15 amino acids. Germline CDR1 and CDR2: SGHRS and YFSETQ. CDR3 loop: CASSLGLAGNTKEFF. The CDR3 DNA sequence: TGCGCCAGCAGTTTGGGACTAGCGGGAAATACTAAAGAGTTCTTC.

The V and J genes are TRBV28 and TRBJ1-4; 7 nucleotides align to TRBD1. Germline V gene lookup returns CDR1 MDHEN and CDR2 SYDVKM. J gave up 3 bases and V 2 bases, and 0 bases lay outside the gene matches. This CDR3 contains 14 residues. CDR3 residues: CASSLQGANEKLFF. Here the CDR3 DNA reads TGTGCCAGCAGTTTACAGGGGGCTAATGAAAAACTGTTTTTT.

The CDR3: CAISRGWQPQETQYF. The CDR3 nucleotides read TGTGCCATCAGTAGAGGGTGGCAGCCACAAGAGACCCAGTACTTC. The chain is built from TRBV10-3 and TRBJ2-5; tentatively, D is TRBD2 (5 bases). Germline V lookup: CDR1 ENHRY, CDR2 SYGVKD. The CDR3 length is 15 residues. V lost 5 bases and J lost 2, with 15 bases in between.

The CDR3 is CASSQGTSGYNEQFF. The CDR3 DNA reads as TGCGCCAGCAGCCAAGGGACTAGCGGGTACAATGAGCAGTTCTTC. The gene calls are TRBV4-3 and TRBJ2-1; 11 bases line up with TRBD2. CDR3 length: 15 residues. Per germline, CDR1 LGHNA and CDR2 YSLEER. V lost 1 base and J lost 4; bases outside the gene matches: 0.

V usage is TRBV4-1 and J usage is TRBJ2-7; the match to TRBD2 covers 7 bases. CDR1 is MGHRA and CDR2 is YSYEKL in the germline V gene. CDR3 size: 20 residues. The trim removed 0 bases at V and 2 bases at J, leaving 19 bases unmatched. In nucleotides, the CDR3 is TGCGCCAGCAGCCAAGATTTTACTTCGTGGTCCGGGACTACAACCTACGAGCAGTACTTC. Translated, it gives CASSQDFTSWSGTTTYEQYF.

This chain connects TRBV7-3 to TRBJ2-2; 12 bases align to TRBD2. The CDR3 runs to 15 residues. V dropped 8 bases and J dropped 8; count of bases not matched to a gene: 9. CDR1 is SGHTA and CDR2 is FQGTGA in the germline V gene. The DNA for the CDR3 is TGTGCCAGCGGCGGACTAGCGGGACGTTCTGGGGAGCTGTTTTTT. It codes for CASGGLAGRSGELFF.

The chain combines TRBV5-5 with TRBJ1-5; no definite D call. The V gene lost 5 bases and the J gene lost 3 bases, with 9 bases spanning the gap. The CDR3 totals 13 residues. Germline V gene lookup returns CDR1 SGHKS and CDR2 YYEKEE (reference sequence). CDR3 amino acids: CASRRGFNQPQHF. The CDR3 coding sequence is TGTGCCAGCAGGAGAGGCTTCAATCAGCCCCAGCATTTT.

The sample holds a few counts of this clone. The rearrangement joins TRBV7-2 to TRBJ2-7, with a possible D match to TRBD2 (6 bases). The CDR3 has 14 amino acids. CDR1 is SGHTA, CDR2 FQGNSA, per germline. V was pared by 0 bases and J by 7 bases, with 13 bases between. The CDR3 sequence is CASSLAGTGYEQYF. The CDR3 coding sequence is TGTGCCAGCAGCTTAGCGGGGACTGGCTATGAGCAGTACTTC.

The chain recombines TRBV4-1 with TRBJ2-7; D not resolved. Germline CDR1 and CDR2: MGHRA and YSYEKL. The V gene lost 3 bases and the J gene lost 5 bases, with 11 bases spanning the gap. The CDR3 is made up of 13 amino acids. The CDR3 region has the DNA TGCGCCAGCAGCCAGACAACCGCCCACGAGCAGTACTTC. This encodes CASSQTTAHEQYF.

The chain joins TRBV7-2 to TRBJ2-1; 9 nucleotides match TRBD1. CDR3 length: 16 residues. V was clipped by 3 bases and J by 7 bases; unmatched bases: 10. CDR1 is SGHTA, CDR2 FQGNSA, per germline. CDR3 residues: CASSFLPGQGPNEQFF. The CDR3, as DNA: TGTGCCAGCAGCTTTCTACCGGGACAGGGTCCGAATGAGCAGTTCTTC.

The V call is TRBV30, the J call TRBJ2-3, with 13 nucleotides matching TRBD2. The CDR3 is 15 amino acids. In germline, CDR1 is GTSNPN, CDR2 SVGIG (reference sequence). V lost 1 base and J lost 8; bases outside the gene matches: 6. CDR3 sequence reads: CAWSAGLAGYGTQYF. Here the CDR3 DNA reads TGTGCCTGGAGTGCGGGACTAGCGGGATATGGTACGCAGTATTTT.

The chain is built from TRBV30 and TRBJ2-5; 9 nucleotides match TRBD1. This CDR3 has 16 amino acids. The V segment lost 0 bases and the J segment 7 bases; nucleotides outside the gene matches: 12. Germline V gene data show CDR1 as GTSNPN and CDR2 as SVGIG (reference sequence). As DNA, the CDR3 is TGTGCCTGGAGTGTATCGGGACAGGGTCTCAAGGTGACCCAGTACTTC. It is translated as CAWSVSGQGLKVTQYF. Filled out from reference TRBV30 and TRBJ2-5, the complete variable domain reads SQTIHQWPATLVQPVGSPLSLECTVEGTSNPNLYWYRQAAGRGLQLLFYSVGIGQISSEVPQNLSASRPQDRQFILSSKKLLLSDSGFYLCAWSVSGQGLKVTQYFGPGTRLLVL.

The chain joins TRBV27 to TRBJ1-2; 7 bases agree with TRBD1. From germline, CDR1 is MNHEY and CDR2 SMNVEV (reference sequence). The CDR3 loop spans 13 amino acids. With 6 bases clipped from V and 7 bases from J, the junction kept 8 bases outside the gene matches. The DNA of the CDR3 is TGTGCCAGCAGGACTACCGGGACAGCTGGCTACACCTTC. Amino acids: CASRTTGTAGYTF.

CDR3 nucleotides: TGTGCCAGCATTACATACTCTTACCGGGACAGGGGGACCACCGGGGAGCTGTTTTTT. It is translated as CASITYSYRDRGTTGELFF. This chain connects TRBV28 to TRBJ2-2; 11 bases are shared with TRBD1. V gave up 7 bases and J gave up 4 bases; unmatched junction bases: 17. CDR3 size: 19 residues. Germline assignment: CDR1 MDHEN and CDR2 SYDVKM.

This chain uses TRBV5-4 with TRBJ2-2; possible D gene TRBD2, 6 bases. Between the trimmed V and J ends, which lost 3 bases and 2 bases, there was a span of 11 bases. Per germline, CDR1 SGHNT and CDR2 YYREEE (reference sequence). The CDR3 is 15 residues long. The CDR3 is CASSYGLQNTGELFF. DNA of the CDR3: TGTGCCAGCAGCTATGGACTACAAAACACCGGGGAGCTGTTTTTT.

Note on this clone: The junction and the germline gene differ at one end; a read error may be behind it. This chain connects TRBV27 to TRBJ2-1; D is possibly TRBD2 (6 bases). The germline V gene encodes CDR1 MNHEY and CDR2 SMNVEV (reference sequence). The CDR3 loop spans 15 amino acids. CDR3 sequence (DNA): TGCGGAAGTATGGGAGGCCACCCCTCCTACAATGAGCAGTTCTTC. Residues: CGSMGGHPSYNEQFF.

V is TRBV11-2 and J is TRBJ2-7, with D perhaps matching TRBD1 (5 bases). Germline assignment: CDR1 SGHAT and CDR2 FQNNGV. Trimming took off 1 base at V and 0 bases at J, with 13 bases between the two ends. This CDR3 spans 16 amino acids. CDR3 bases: TGTGCCAGCAGCTTAGGGAGACAGTTAGGCTCCTACGAGCAGTACTTC. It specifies CASSLGRQLGSYEQYF.

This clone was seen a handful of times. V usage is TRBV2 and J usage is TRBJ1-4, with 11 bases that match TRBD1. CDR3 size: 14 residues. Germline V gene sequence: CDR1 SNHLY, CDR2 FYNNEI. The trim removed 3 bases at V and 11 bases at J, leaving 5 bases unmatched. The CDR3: CASSDGQGAWKLFF. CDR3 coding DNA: TGTGCCAGCAGTGACGGACAGGGGGCATGGAAACTGTTTTTT.

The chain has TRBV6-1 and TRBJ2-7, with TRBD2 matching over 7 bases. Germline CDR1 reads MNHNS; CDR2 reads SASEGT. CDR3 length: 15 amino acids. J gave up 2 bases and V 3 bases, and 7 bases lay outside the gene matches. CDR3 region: CASSDFPGGTYEQYF. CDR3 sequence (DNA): TGTGCCAGCAGTGATTTTCCGGGAGGAACCTACGAGCAGTACTTC.

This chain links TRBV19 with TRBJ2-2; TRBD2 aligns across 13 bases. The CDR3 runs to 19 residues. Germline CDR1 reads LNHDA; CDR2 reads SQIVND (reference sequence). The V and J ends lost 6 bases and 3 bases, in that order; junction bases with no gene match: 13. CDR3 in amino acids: CASSVPGLAGPGDTGELFF. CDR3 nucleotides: TGTGCCAGTAGCGTACCGGGACTAGCGGGACCAGGGGACACCGGGGAGCTGTTTTTT.

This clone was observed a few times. CDR3 loop: CASSESVYRSNQPQHF. As DNA, the CDR3 is TGTGCCAGCAGTGAGAGCGTGTACAGGAGCAATCAGCCCCAGCATTTT. The genes are TRBV2 and TRBJ1-5; a possible D gene is TRBD1 (5 bases). The V end lost 3 bases, the J end lost 1 base, and 13 bases lay between the germline ends. This CDR3 has 16 residues. Germline lookup yields CDR1 SNHLY and CDR2 FYNNEI.

This CDR3 is CAWGTGGRLIEQYF. The CDR3 coding sequence is TGTGCCTGGGGCACGGGCGGGCGGTTAATCGAGCAGTACTTC. This chain uses TRBV30 with TRBJ2-7; TRBD2 might be the D (5 bases). CDR1 GTSNPN and CDR2 SVGIG come from the germline V gene (reference sequence). The CDR3 runs 14 residues. V dropped 5 bases and J dropped 6 bases, with 20 bases sitting between them.

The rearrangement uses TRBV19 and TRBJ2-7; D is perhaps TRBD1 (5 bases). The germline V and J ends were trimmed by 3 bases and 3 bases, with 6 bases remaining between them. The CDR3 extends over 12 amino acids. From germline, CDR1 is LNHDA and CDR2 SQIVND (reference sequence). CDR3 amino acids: CASSMGHYEQYF. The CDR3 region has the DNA TGTGCCAGTAGTATGGGGCACTACGAGCAGTACTTC. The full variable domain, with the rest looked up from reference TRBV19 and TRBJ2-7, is DGGITQSPKYLFRKEGQNVTLSCEQNLNHDAMYWYRQDPGQGLRLIYYSQIVNDFQKGDIAEGYSVSREKKESFPLTVTSAQKNPTAFYLCASSMGHYEQYFGPGTRLTVT.

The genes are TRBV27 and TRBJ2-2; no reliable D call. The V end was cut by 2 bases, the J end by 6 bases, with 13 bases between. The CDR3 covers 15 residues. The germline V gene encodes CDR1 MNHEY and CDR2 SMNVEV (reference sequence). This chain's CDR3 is CASSLMSVAAGELFF. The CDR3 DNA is TGTGCCAGCAGTTTAATGTCGGTAGCCGCCGGGGAGCTGTTTTTT.